A selection of T cell receptor beta chains follows, all from one sample in a study of T cells in Graves' hyperthyroidism and ophthalmopathy. TCRdb re-called the multiplex PCR reads through MiXCR, storing one row per CDR3 protein. In the table there are approximately 600,000 distinct CDR3 sequences, approximately 14% of which are singletons. Sequencing used blood. The receptors were sampled from a woman aged 40 to 55 with Graves' ophthalmopathy. The CDR3 runs from the conserved cysteine through the conserved F or W. D genes are given only for firm matches. Only some rows state a clone size, as once, few, many or a class for expanded clones.

j_call | v_call | d_call | clone_size | cdr3_nt | cdr3_aa
TRBJ1-5 | TRBV9 | . | many | TGTGCCAGCAGCGCCCGGGAAGGCAATCAGCCCCAGCATTTT | CASSAREGNQPQHF
TRBJ2-1 | TRBV20-1 | . | few | TGCAGTGCTAGAGACTGGGGGCACACCTACAATGAGCAGTTCTTC | CSARDWGHTYNEQFF
TRBJ1-5 | TRBV6-1 | . | many | TGTGCCAGCGGTGGGAATCAGCCCCAGCATTTT | CASGGNQPQHF
TRBJ2-5 | TRBV7-2 | TRBD2 | many | TGTGCCAGCAGCCTTACTAGCGGGAGCAAGACCCAGTACTTC | CASSLTSGSKTQYF
TRBJ1-2 | TRBV7-2 | . | many | TGTGCCAGCAGCTTAATGGGGGCGAAGGGCTACACCTTC | CASSLMGAKGYTF
TRBJ2-7 | TRBV11-2 | TRBD2 | . | TGTGCCAGCAATGGAGGGACTAGCGGGGTCTCCTACGAGCAGTACTTC | CASNGGTSGVSYEQYF
TRBJ2-7 | TRBV29-1 | . | few | TGCAGCGTTCTGGCCTCCAGCTACGAGCAGTACTTC | CSVLASSYEQYF
TRBJ2-7 | TRBV19 | . | many | TGTGCCAGTAACAAAGGGCCCAGGGACGAGCAGTACTTC | CASNKGPRDEQYF
TRBJ2-2 | TRBV9 | TRBD2 | few | TGTGCCAGCAGCGTAGGGACTAGCGGGAGTACCGGGGAGCTGTTTTTT | CASSVGTSGSTGELFF
TRBJ2-6 | TRBV11-1 | . | . | TGTGCCAGCAGCCTGGTGGGCAGGGGATTCGGGGCCAACGTCCTGACTTTC | CASSLVGRGFGANVLTF
TRBJ2-1 | TRBV24-1 | TRBD2 | few | TGTGCCACCAGTGACACAGGACTAGCGGGTAATGAGCAGTTCTTC | CATSDTGLAGNEQFF
TRBJ2-7 | TRBV7-2 | TRBD1 | many | TGTGCCAGCAGCCAGGACAGGGAAGTACGTGAGCAGTACTTC | CASSQDREVREQYF
TRBJ1-3 | TRBV19 | TRBD1 | . | TGTGCCAGTAGTCATATTCAATGGGGACAGACGAATAAGCCCAAAAACACCATATATTTT | CASSHIQWGQTNKPKNTIYF
TRBJ1-2 | TRBV2 | TRBD1 | few | TGTGCCAGCAGAAGTCACGAGCAGGGGGCGCGCGGCTTGGGCTACACCTTC | CASRSHEQGARGLGYTF
TRBJ1-3 | TRBV2 | . | many | TGTGCCAGCAGCGCCGGACTCATGGGAAGAAACACCATATATTTT | CASSAGLMGRNTIYF
TRBJ2-3 | TRBV11-3 | . | . | TGTGCCAGCAGCTCGGACCCTAGCACAGATACGCAGTATTTT | CASSSDPSTDTQYF
TRBJ2-2 | TRBV5-1 | TRBD2 | . | TGCGCCAGCAGCTTGGGACTAGCGCGCGGGGAGCTGTTTTTT | CASSLGLARGELFF
TRBJ2-5 | TRBV27 | . | . | TGTGCCAGCAGTGACTACAGGGGAGGCTCAGAGACCCAGTACTTC | CASSDYRGGSETQYF
TRBJ2-5 | TRBV27 | TRBD1 | . | TGTGCCAGCAGTACTCGTAGGGGGCGCCAGGAGACCCAGTACTTC | CASSTRRGRQETQYF
TRBJ1-5 | TRBV7-2 | . | . | TGTGCCAGCAGCCTCGCCGAGGGAGGCAATCAGCCCCAGCATTTT | CASSLAEGGNQPQHF
TRBJ2-2 | TRBV12-3/TRBV12-4 | TRBD2 | few | TGTGCCACCCCTGGGCTAGCGGGCAACACCGGGGAGCTGTTTTTT | CATPGLAGNTGELFF
TRBJ1-2 | TRBV7-2 | . | many | TGTGCCAGCAGCTTAGCCTCGCAGAGCGGCTACACCTTC | CASSLASQSGYTF
TRBJ2-2 | TRBV29-1 | TRBD1 | few | TGCAGCGTAGTGACAGGGCCCACCGGGGAGCTGTTTTTT | CSVVTGPTGELFF
TRBJ2-7 | TRBV7-2 | . | many | TGTGCCAGCAGCCCCGGGCCGGGGTCCTACGAGCAGTACTTC | CASSPGPGSYEQYF
TRBJ2-4 | TRBV19 | TRBD2 | many | TGTGCCAGCGCCAAAGGGACTAGCGAGTCCAAAAACATTCAGTACTTC | CASAKGTSESKNIQYF
TRBJ2-7 | TRBV20-1 | . | many | TGCAGTGCCTCTAGGGGTTCCTACGAGCAGTACTTC | CSASRGSYEQYF
TRBJ2-5 | TRBV7-8 | . | many | TGTGCCAGCAGCTTAGGGTATCAGGGGAGACAAGAGACCCAGTACTTC | CASSLGYQGRQETQYF
TRBJ1-1 | TRBV5-1 | . | . | TGCGCCAGCAGCTTGGCCGCAGTGAACACTGAAGCTTTCTTT | CASSLAAVNTEAFF
TRBJ2-3 | TRBV29-1 | TRBD2 | . | TGCAGCGTTCGAAGACTAGCGAGGGGCACAGATACGCAGTATTTT | CSVRRLARGTDTQYF
TRBJ2-5 | TRBV28 | . | few | TGTGCCAGCAGTTTCGGGCGGCAGATCCAAGAGACCCAGTACTTC | CASSFGRQIQETQYF
TRBJ2-5 | TRBV7-9 | TRBD2 | many | TGTGCCAGCAGCGCCCTAGCGGGAGTTAGTCAAGAGACCCAGTACTTC | CASSALAGVSQETQYF
TRBJ2-7 | TRBV6-1 | . | many | TGTGCCAGCAGATTGGACAGCCCATACGAGCAGTACTTC | CASRLDSPYEQYF
TRBJ2-1 | TRBV6-5 | . | many | TGTGCCAGCAGTTCAGCCAGGTATGAGGGACACAATGAGCAGTTCTTC | CASSSARYEGHNEQFF
TRBJ1-6 | TRBV27 | . | . | TGTGCCAGCAGTTCCCCGGGGGGCACCCTCCACTTT | CASSSPGGTLHF
TRBJ2-7 | TRBV7-2 | TRBD1 | many | TGTGCCAGCAGCCCCTCCTGGACAGGGCCCTACGAGCAGTACTTC | CASSPSWTGPYEQYF
TRBJ2-7 | TRBV18 | . | few | TGTGCCAGCTCACCCGCTGGGGAGGCCTCCTACGAGCAGTACTTC | CASSPAGEASYEQYF
TRBJ2-7 | TRBV24-1 | . | many | TGTGCCACCAGTACAGGGAGAGGAGAGCAGTACTTC | CATSTGRGEQYF
TRBJ2-7 | TRBV7-2 | TRBD1 | many | TGTGCCAGCAGCCAGGTGACAGGGTCCTACGAGCAGTACTTC | CASSQVTGSYEQYF
TRBJ2-5 | TRBV7-6 | TRBD1 | once | TGTGCCAGCAGCTTATTTGGGACAGGGCAGGAGACCCAGTACTTC | CASSLFGTGQETQYF
TRBJ1-2 | TRBV6-1 | TRBD1 | many | TGTGCCACCCGAAGCGCTGGACAGGGCGGCTATGGCTACACCTTC | CATRSAGQGGYGYTF
TRBJ1-1 | TRBV5-1 | TRBD1 | many | TGCGCCAGCAGGCCAGGGGGTGGAACTGAAGCTTTCTTT | CASRPGGGTEAFF